This T cell receptor (beta chain) derives from a study of blood T cell repertoires in COVID-19. Across the whole study: COVID-19 samples, acute and convalescent, were from the United States, Italy and Spain.

This clone was seen once. Assay: immunoSEQ multiplex PCR; the TCRdb copy retains only in-frame clones and omits some. Of 150,000 to 200,000 clones in the sample, 80% to 85% are singletons; the top ten hold roughly a tenth. Trimming removed 0 bases from V and 2 bases from J; junction bases left unmatched: 2. Germline CDR1 reads SGDLS; CDR2 reads YYNGEE. This CDR3 is built from 15 residues. The clonotype originates from a woman older than 75 with active or convalescent COVID-19. V and J are TRBV9 and TRBJ2-3; 8 bases fit TRBD1. Sequenced input: peripheral blood. CDR3 protein: CASSVVGQDTDTQYF. Here the CDR3 DNA reads TGTGCCAGCAGCGTAGTGGGACAGGACACAGATACGCAGTATTTT.